This TCR beta chain derives from a study of shared clonotypes between healthy human individuals. V was trimmed by 3 bases and J by 0 bases, leaving 13 bases between them. The CDR3 consists of 16 residues. Germline lookup yields CDR1 SEHNR and CDR2 FQNEAQ (reference sequence). For sorted subsets, 150 to 200 ng DNA per replicate equaled roughly 29,000 T cell genomes. Per the original methods: Filtering of immunoSEQ junctional sequences could not match full-length read filtering. Assay: immunoSEQ multiplex PCR; the TCRdb copy retains only in-frame clones and omits some. The D gene and trimming were derived from the DNA, and the V and J assignments and clone size from that table. Of 1.6 million or so clones listed, 98% were seen once; the top ten hold 0.36%.

This sequence originates from a man aged 25-45 years in good health. The chain joins TRBV7-9 to TRBJ2-3; tentatively, D is TRBD1 or TRBD2 (5 bases each). Sequencing was done on a sample of naive CD4+ T cells sorted from blood. The subset denotes: CD45RA+ positively selected. CDR3 region: CASSLWDGYSTDTQYF. The CDR3 DNA reads TGTGCCAGCAGCTTGTGGGACGGCTATAGCACAGATACGCAGTATTTT.